These T cell receptor beta chains were read from a single sample in a study of beta chain features in type 1 diabetes. The data were produced by immunoSEQ multiplex PCR, yet TCRdb's version contains in-frame clones alone and is incomplete. In the table there are roughly 140,000 clones, about 8.1% of which are singletons. The material sequenced was central memory CD4+ T cells from blood. Receptor source: a man between 18 and 29 years old in good health. The CDR3 runs from the conserved cysteine through the conserved F or W. The order of the fields is J gene, clone size, V gene, D gene, CDR3 DNA, CDR3 protein. A D gene is named only where the DNA matches it firmly. Size values are once, few and many counts, or a class for expanded clones, and some rows have none.

j_gene: TRBJ2-7
abundance: few
v_gene: TRBV19
d_gene: .
CDR3nt: TGTGCCAGTAGTCCGAACGGGGAAGGCTCCTACGAGCAGTACTTC
CDR3aa: CASSPNGEGSYEQYF

j_gene: TRBJ2-5
abundance: few
v_gene: TRBV6-6
d_gene: .
CDR3nt: TGTGCCAGCAGTTACCTCGGGCAAGAGACCCAGTACTTC
CDR3aa: CASSYLGQETQYF

j_gene: TRBJ1-2
abundance: few
v_gene: TRBV2
d_gene: .
CDR3nt: TGTGCCACCGCTTCCGGGGGTCACTACTATGGCTACACCTTC
CDR3aa: CATASGGHYYGYTF

j_gene: TRBJ1-1
abundance: few
v_gene: TRBV13
d_gene: .
CDR3nt: TGTGCCAGCAGCTTAGGTCTGGGGGGGACTGAAGCTTTCTTT
CDR3aa: CASSLGLGGTEAFF

j_gene: TRBJ2-7
abundance: .
v_gene: TRBV7-7
d_gene: .
CDR3nt: TGTGCCAGCAGCTACGGACAGTCCTACGAGCAGTACTTC
CDR3aa: CASSYGQSYEQYF

j_gene: TRBJ2-7
abundance: .
v_gene: TRBV28
d_gene: .
CDR3nt: TGTGCCAGCAGTTTACAGGCAGGTCTCTCCTACGAGCAGTACTTC
CDR3aa: CASSLQAGLSYEQYF

j_gene: TRBJ2-1
abundance: once
v_gene: TRBV7-8
d_gene: TRBD2
CDR3nt: TGTGCCAGCAGCCAGACCGGTTTCGGGGGGGCGGGTGAGCAGTTCTTC
CDR3aa: CASSQTGFGGAGEQFF

j_gene: TRBJ2-3
abundance: .
v_gene: TRBV27
d_gene: TRBD2
CDR3nt: TGTGCCAGCAGTTTAAAGGTGGGACTAAGGGGAGATACGCAGTATTTT
CDR3aa: CASSLKVGLRGDTQYF

j_gene: TRBJ1-1
abundance: .
v_gene: TRBV5-4
d_gene: .
CDR3nt: TGTGCCAGCAGCCTCCAGGGTGGCACTGAAGCTTTCTTT
CDR3aa: CASSLQGGTEAFF

j_gene: TRBJ1-2
abundance: .
v_gene: TRBV9
d_gene: .
CDR3nt: TGTGCCAGCAGCGTGCAGGAGGGAGCCTATGGCTACACCTTC
CDR3aa: CASSVQEGAYGYTF

j_gene: TRBJ1-5
abundance: .
v_gene: TRBV7-9
d_gene: .
CDR3nt: TGTGCCAGCAGTTGGGGGGGAGGAAATCAGCCCCAGCATTTT
CDR3aa: CASSWGGGNQPQHF

j_gene: TRBJ1-4
abundance: .
v_gene: TRBV27
d_gene: .
CDR3nt: TGTGCCAGCAGTTTGGCTTGGAACACAGATAATGAAAAACTGTTTTTT
CDR3aa: CASSLAWNTDNEKLFF

j_gene: TRBJ2-3
abundance: .
v_gene: TRBV4-2
d_gene: .
CDR3nt: TGTGCCAGCAGCCAAGATACTGAGGCGGGCGGGGATACGCAGTATTTT
CDR3aa: CASSQDTEAGGDTQYF

j_gene: TRBJ2-7
abundance: .
v_gene: TRBV2
d_gene: TRBD1
CDR3nt: TGTGCCAGCGGACAGGGTGGACCCTACGAGCAGTACTTC
CDR3aa: CASGQGGPYEQYF

j_gene: TRBJ2-1
abundance: .
v_gene: TRBV29-1
d_gene: TRBD2
CDR3nt: TGCAGCGTTGAATACAGGGCTAGCGGGATCATTAGGAGTGAGCAGTTCTTC
CDR3aa: CSVEYRASGIIRSEQFF

j_gene: TRBJ1-2
abundance: few
v_gene: TRBV4-3
d_gene: TRBD1
CDR3nt: TGCGCCAGCAGCAAGAACAGGGGGCAAGGTGGCTACACCTTC
CDR3aa: CASSKNRGQGGYTF

j_gene: TRBJ2-1
abundance: few
v_gene: TRBV28
d_gene: TRBD2
CDR3nt: TGTGCCAGCAGTTCCGCTAGCGGGAGACTGGATGAGCAGTTCTTC
CDR3aa: CASSSASGRLDEQFF

j_gene: TRBJ1-4
abundance: few
v_gene: TRBV6-1
d_gene: TRBD1
CDR3nt: TGTGCCAGCAGCGGGACAGTGCTAAGGGAAAAACTGTTTTTT
CDR3aa: CASSGTVLREKLFF

j_gene: TRBJ2-7
abundance: many
v_gene: TRBV13
d_gene: TRBD2
CDR3nt: TGTGCCAGCAGCTCAGAAGGGAGCGGGGACTCCTACGAGCAGTACTTC
CDR3aa: CASSSEGSGDSYEQYF

j_gene: TRBJ1-3
abundance: .
v_gene: TRBV7-2
d_gene: .
CDR3nt: TGTGCCAGCAGCTCACCGGAACGGGATTTCTGGGGAAACACCATATATTTT
CDR3aa: CASSSPERDFWGNTIYF

j_gene: TRBJ1-5
abundance: few
v_gene: TRBV5-8
d_gene: TRBD1
CDR3nt: TGTGCCAGCAGCTTGGGGACAGGGGGTGTAGGCAATCAGCCCCAGCATTTT
CDR3aa: CASSLGTGGVGNQPQHF

j_gene: TRBJ1-3
abundance: few
v_gene: TRBV9
d_gene: TRBD1
CDR3nt: TGTGCCAGCAGCGTAGAAGGGACAGGGGGTTACTCTGGAAACACCATATATTTT
CDR3aa: CASSVEGTGGYSGNTIYF

j_gene: TRBJ2-1
abundance: .
v_gene: TRBV5-8
d_gene: TRBD2
CDR3nt: TGTGCCAGCAGCTTGGGAACTAGCGGGAAGGCCTACAATGAGCAGTTCTTC
CDR3aa: CASSLGTSGKAYNEQFF

j_gene: TRBJ2-7
abundance: .
v_gene: TRBV7-2
d_gene: TRBD2
CDR3nt: TGTGCCAGCAGCGAACTAGCGGGGGCCCCTCGGGAGCAGTACTTC
CDR3aa: CASSELAGAPREQYF

j_gene: TRBJ1-4
abundance: few
v_gene: TRBV19
d_gene: .
CDR3nt: TGTGCCACTGAGTCGGCAGGGGAAAAACTGTTTTTT
CDR3aa: CATESAGEKLFF

j_gene: TRBJ2-3
abundance: few
v_gene: TRBV5-1
d_gene: .
CDR3nt: TGCGCCAGCAGCAGAGGACAAAGCACAGATACGCAGTATTTT
CDR3aa: CASSRGQSTDTQYF

j_gene: TRBJ1-1
abundance: .
v_gene: TRBV7-9
d_gene: .
CDR3nt: TGTGCCAGCAGCTTAGGGGGAGAAGAGAACACTGAAGCTTTCTTT
CDR3aa: CASSLGGEENTEAFF

j_gene: TRBJ2-7
abundance: few
v_gene: TRBV4-3
d_gene: .
CDR3nt: TGCGCCAGCAGCCAAGAGTTCAGGGCTGTCGACGAGCAGTACTTC
CDR3aa: CASSQEFRAVDEQYF

j_gene: TRBJ2-3
abundance: few
v_gene: TRBV12-5
d_gene: TRBD2
CDR3nt: TGTGCTAGTGGACCGGGACTAGCGGGGGGGCAGCCAGATACGCAGTATTTT
CDR3aa: CASGPGLAGGQPDTQYF

j_gene: TRBJ2-6
abundance: many
v_gene: TRBV10-3
d_gene: .
CDR3nt: TGTGCCATGCGAGACTCTGGGGCCAACGTCCTGACTTTC
CDR3aa: CAMRDSGANVLTF

j_gene: TRBJ2-5
abundance: few
v_gene: TRBV6-1
d_gene: TRBD2
CDR3nt: TGTGCCAGCAGTGGGGCGACTAGCGGGCACCAAGAGACCCAGTACTTC
CDR3aa: CASSGATSGHQETQYF

j_gene: TRBJ1-2
abundance: few
v_gene: TRBV6-5
d_gene: .
CDR3nt: TGTGCCAGCAGACAGTACTATGGCTACACCTTC
CDR3aa: CASRQYYGYTF

j_gene: TRBJ1-2
abundance: .
v_gene: TRBV28
d_gene: .
CDR3nt: TGTGCCAGCAGTTTACTGGCAGACTATGGCTACACCTTC
CDR3aa: CASSLLADYGYTF

j_gene: TRBJ2-5
abundance: .
v_gene: TRBV6-5
d_gene: .
CDR3nt: TGTGCCAGCAGTTACCTTCAGGACAGCCAAGAGACCCAGTACTTC
CDR3aa: CASSYLQDSQETQYF

j_gene: TRBJ2-2
abundance: many
v_gene: TRBV29-1
d_gene: .
CDR3nt: TGCAGCGTTAGCGAATCGAACACCGGGGAGCTGTTTTTT
CDR3aa: CSVSESNTGELFF